This T cell receptor beta chain stems from a study of identical twins. Whole-study findings and limits: The study drew conclusions from cross-sectional statistical analysis, not from following the same donors. For out-of-frame beta sequences, excess twin sharing was weaker.

CDR1 is DFQATT, CDR2 SNEGSKA, per germline (reference sequence). The ends were cut back, 0 bases at V and 0 bases at J, with 15 bases in the middle. CDR3 length equals 16 residues. TCRdb independently ran MiXCR on the 5' RACE reads; one entry per CDR3 protein. The table includes approximately 890,000 distinct CDR3 sequences, approximately 13% detected once. Only a few counts were recorded for this clonotype. Its specificity is unknown. The same data also went into a second study, on yellow fever vaccine responses in identical twins. That publication notes: Reportedly, twins' vaccine T cell responses looked partly convergent and partly personalized.

The sample consisted of PBMCs. The chain recombines TRBV20-1 with TRBJ2-7, with D perhaps matching TRBD1 (5 bases). This clonotype originated in a young woman in good health. CDR3: CSARDRQGISSYEQYF. The DNA for the CDR3 is TGCAGTGCTAGAGATCGGCAGGGAATTTCCTCCTACGAGCAGTACTTC.